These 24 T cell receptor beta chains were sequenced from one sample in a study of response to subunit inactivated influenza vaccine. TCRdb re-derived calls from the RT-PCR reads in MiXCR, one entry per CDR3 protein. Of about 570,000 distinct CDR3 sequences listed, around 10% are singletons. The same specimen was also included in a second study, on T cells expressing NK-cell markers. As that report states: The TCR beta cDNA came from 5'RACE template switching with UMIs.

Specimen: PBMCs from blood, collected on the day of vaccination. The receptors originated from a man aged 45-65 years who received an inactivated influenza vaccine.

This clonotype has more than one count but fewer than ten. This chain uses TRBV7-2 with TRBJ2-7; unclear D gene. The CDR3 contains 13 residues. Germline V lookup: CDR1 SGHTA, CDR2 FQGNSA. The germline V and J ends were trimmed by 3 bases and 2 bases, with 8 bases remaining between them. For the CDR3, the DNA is TGTGCCAGCAGCTTGCAACTCACCTACGAGCAGTACTTC. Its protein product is CASSLQLTYEQYF.

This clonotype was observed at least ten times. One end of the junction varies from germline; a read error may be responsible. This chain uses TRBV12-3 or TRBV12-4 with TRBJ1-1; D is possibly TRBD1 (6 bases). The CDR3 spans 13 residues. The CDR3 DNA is TGCGCCAGCAGCTTGGGACAGAACACTGAAGCTTTCTTT. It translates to CASSLGQNTEAFF.

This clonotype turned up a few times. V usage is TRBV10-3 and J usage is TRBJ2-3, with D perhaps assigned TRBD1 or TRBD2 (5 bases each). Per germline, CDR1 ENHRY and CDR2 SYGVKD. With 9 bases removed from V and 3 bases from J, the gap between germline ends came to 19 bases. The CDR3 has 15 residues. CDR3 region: CAIRSGTGGTDTQYF. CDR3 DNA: TGTGCCATAAGATCCGGGACCGGTGGGACAGATACGCAGTATTTT.

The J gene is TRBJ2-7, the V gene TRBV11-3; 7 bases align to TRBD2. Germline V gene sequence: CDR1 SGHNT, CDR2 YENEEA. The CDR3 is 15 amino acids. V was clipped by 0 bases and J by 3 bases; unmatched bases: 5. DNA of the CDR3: TGTGCCAGCAGCTTAGATGGCGGGAGTGGCTACGAGCAGTACTTC. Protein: CASSLDGGSGYEQYF.

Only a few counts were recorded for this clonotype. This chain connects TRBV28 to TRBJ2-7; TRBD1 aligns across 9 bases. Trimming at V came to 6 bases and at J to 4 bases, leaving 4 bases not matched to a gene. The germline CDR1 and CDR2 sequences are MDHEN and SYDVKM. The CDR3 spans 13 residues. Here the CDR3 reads CASSDDRGYEQYF. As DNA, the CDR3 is TGTGCCAGCAGCGATGACAGGGGGTACGAGCAGTACTTC. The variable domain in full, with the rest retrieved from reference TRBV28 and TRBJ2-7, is DVKVTQSSRYLVKRTGEKVFLECVQDMDHENMFWYRQDPGLGLRLIYFSYDVKMKEKGDIPEGYSVSREKKERFSLILESASTNQTSMYLCASSDDRGYEQYFGPGTRLTVT.

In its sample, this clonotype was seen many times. The CDR3: CASSDRDTGELFF. As DNA, the CDR3 is TGTGCCAGCAGTGACAGGGACACCGGGGAGCTGTTTTTT. The chain combines TRBV12-3 or TRBV12-4 with TRBJ2-2, with 7 bases fitting TRBD1. After removal of 5 bases from V and 3 bases from J, the junction contained 0 bases not matched to a gene. The CDR3 covers 13 residues.

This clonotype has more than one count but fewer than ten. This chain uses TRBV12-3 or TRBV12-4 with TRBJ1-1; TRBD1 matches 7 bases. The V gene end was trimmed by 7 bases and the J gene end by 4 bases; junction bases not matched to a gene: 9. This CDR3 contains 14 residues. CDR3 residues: CASNLDRASTEAFF. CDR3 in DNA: TGTGCCAGCAACCTAGACAGGGCGAGCACTGAAGCTTTCTTT.

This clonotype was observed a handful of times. CDR3 bases: TGTGCCAGCAGTTTATTTCTAGGTGACGAGCAGTACTTC. Its protein product is CASSLFLGDEQYF. The chain uses TRBV28 and TRBJ2-7; D is uncertain. The CDR3 loop spans 13 amino acids. Germline V gene sequence: CDR1 MDHEN, CDR2 SYDVKM. The V gene lost 1 base and the J gene lost 5 bases, with 9 bases spanning the gap.

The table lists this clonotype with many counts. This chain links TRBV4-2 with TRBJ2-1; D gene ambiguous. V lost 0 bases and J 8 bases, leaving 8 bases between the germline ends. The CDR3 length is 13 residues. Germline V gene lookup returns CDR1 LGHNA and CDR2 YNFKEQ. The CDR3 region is CASSQEAYYEQFF. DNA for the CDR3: TGTGCCAGCAGCCAAGAGGCTTATTATGAGCAGTTCTTC.

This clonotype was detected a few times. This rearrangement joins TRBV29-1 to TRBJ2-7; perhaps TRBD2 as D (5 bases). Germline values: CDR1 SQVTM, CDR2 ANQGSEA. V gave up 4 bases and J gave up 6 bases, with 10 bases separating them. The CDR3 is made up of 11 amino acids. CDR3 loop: CSVVGSTEQYF. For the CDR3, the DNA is TGCAGCGTTGTTGGGAGTACCGAGCAGTACTTC.

The CDR3 DNA sequence: TGCAGTGCTAGAAAGGGACAGGGTATCGGCGAGCAGTACTTC. This encodes CSARKGQGIGEQYF. The chain carries TRBV20-1 and TRBJ2-7; 9 nucleotides line up with TRBD1. The V segment lost 2 bases and the J segment 6 bases; nucleotides outside the gene matches: 8. Germline CDR1 reads DFQATT; CDR2 reads SNEGSKA (reference sequence). This CDR3 has 14 amino acids.

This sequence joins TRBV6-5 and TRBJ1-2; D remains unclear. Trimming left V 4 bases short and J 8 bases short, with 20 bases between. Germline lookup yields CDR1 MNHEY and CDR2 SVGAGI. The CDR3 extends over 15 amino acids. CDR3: CASSSRRRTAVGYTF. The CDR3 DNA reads TGTGCCAGCAGTTCCCGTCGAAGGACGGCGGTAGGCTACACCTTC.

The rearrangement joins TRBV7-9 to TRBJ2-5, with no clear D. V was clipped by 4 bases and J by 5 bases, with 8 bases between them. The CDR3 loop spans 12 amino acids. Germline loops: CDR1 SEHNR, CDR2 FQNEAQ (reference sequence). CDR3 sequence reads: CASSSPAETQYF. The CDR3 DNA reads TGTGCCAGCAGCTCCCCAGCGGAGACCCAGTACTTC.

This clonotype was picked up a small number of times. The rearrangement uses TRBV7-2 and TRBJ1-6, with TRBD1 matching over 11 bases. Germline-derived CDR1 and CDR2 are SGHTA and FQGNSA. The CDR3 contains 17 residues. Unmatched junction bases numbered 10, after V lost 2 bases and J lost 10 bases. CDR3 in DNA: TGTGCCAGCAGCTTATGGGGACAGGGGGTTAAGGAATCACCCCTCCACTTT. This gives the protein CASSLWGQGVKESPLHF.

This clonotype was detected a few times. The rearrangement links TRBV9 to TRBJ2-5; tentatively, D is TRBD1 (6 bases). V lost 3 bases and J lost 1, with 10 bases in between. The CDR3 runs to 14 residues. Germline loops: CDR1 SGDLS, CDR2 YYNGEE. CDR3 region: CASSATGSQETQYF. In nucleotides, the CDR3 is TGTGCCAGCAGCGCCACAGGGTCCCAAGAGACCCAGTACTTC.

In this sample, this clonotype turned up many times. Here the CDR3 DNA reads TGCGCCAGCAGTGAAACCCCGGACCTTCCAGATACGCAGTATTTT. This sequence encodes CASSETPDLPDTQYF. The chain is built from TRBV10-2 and TRBJ2-3; D is unclear. Trimming took 3 bases from V and 4 from J, leaving 14 bases between them. Per germline, CDR1 WSHSY and CDR2 SAAADI. The CDR3 is 15 residues long.

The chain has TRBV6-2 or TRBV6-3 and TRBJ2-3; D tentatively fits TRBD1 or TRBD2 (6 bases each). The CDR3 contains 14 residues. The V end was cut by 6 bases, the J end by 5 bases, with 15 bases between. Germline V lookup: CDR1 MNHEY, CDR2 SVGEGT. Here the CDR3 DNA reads TGTGCCAGCAGCCCTGACAGGCGGGGAGATACGCAGTATTTT. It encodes CASSPDRRGDTQYF.

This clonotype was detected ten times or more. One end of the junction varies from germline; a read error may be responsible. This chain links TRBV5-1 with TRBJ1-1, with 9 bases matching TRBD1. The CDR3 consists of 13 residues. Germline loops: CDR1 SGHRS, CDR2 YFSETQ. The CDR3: CASSLGTGTEAFF. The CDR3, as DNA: TGTGCCAGCAGCTTAGGGACAGGGACTGAAGCTTTCTTT.

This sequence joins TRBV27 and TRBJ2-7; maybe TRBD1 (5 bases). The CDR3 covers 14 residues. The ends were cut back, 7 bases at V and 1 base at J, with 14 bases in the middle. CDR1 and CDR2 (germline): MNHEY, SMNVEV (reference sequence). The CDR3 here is CASTRGPGSYEQYF. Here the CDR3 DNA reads TGTGCCAGCACGCGTGGTCCAGGGTCCTACGAGCAGTACTTC.

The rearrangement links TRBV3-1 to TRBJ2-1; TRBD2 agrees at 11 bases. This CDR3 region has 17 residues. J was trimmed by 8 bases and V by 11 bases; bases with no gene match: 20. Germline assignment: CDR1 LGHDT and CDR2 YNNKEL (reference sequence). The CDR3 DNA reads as TGTGCCTCCTCCCTAAGCTCACTAGCGGGGGTAGGTGATGAGCAGTTCTTC. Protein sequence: CASSLSSLAGVGDEQFF.

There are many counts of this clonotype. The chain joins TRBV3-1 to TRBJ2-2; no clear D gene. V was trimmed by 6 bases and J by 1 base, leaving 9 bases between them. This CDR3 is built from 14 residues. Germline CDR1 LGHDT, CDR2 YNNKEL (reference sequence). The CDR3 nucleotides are TGTGCCAGCAGAAGGGCCAAGAACACCGGGGAGCTGTTTTTT. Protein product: CASRRAKNTGELFF.

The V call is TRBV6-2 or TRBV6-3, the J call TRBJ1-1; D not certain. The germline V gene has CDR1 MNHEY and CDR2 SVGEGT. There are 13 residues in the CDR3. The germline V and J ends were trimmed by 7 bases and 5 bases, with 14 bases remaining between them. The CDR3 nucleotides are TGTGCCAGCAACCGCCCGCGGGGAACTGAAGCTTTCTTT. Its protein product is CASNRPRGTEAFF.

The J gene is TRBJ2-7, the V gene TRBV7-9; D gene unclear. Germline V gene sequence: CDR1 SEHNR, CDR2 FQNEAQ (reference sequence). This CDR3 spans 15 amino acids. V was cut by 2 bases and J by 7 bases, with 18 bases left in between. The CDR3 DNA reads TGTGCCAGCAGCTTAATGAAAGGGCACGTCCAGGAGCAGTACTTC. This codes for CASSLMKGHVQEQYF.

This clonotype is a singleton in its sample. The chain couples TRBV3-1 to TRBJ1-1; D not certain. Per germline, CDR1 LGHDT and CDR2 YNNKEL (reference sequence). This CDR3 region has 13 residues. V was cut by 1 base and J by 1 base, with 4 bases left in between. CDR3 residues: CASSQVANTEAFF. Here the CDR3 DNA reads TGTGCCAGCAGCCAAGTGGCGAACACTGAAGCTTTCTTT. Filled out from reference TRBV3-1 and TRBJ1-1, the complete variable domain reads DTAVSQTPKYLVTQMGNDKSIKCEQNLGHDTMYWYKQDSKKFLKIMFSYNNKELIINETVPNRFSPKSPDKAHLNLHINSLELGDSAVYFCASSQVANTEAFFGQGTRLTVV.